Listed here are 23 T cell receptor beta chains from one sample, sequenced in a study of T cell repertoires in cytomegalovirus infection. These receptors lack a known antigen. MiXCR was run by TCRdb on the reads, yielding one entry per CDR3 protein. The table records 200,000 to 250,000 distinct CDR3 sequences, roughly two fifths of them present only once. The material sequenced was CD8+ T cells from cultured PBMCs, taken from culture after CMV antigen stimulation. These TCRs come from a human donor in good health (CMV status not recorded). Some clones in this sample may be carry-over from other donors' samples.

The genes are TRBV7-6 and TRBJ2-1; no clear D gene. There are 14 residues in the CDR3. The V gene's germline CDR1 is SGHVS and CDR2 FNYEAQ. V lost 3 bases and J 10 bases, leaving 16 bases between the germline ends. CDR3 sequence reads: CASSLLDRAGEQFF. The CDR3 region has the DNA TGTGCCAGCAGCTTGTTAGATAGGGCTGGCGAGCAGTTCTTC.

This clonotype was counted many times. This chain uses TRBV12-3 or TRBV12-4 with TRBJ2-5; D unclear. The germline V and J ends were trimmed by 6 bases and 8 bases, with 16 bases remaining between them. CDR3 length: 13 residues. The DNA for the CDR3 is TGTGCCAGCAGCCTGTCGTCGGCCCGAACCCAGTACTTC. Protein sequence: CASSLSSARTQYF.

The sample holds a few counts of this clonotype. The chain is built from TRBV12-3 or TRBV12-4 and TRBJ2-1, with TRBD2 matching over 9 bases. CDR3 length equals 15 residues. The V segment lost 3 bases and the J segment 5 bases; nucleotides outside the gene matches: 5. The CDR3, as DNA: TGTGCCAGCAGTTTGGGGGGGACTAGCCACAATGAGCAGTTCTTC. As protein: CASSLGGTSHNEQFF.

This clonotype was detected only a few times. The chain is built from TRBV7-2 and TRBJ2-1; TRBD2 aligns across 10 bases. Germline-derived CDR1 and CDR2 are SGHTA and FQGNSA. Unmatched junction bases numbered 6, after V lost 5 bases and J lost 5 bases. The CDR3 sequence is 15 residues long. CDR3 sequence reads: CASSPSGGLHNEQFF. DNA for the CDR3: TGTGCCAGCAGCCCTAGCGGGGGCCTACACAATGAGCAGTTCTTC.

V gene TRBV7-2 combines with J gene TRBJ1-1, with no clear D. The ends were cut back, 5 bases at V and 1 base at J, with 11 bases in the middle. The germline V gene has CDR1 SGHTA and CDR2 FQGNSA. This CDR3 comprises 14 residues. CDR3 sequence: CASSHIPQNTEAFF. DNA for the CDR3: TGTGCCAGCAGCCATATTCCTCAGAACACTGAAGCTTTCTTT.

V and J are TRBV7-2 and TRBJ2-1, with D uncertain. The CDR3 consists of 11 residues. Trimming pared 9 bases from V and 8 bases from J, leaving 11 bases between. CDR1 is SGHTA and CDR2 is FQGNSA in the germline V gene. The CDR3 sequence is CASDVDYEQFF. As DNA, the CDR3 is TGTGCCAGTGATGTAGACTATGAGCAGTTCTTC.

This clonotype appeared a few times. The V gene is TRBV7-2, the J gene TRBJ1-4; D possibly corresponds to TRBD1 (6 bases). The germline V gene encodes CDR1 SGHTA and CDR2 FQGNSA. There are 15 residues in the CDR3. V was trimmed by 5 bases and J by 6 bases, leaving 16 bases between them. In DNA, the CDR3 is TGTGCCAGCAGCCCCAGGGGAGGCATTGATGAAAAACTGTTTTTT. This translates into CASSPRGGIDEKLFF.

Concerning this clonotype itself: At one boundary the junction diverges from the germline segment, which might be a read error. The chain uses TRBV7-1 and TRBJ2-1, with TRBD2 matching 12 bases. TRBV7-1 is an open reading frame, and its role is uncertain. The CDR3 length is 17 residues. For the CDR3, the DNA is TGTGCCAGCAGCCCAGGACTAGCGGGACCCTTGAGCGATGAGCAGTCCTTC. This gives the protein CASSPGLAGPLSDEQSF.

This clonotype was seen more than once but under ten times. The DNA of the CDR3 is TGTGCCACCAATTCCGGGACAGGGATCAACGAGCAGTACTTC. Amino acid sequence: CATNSGTGINEQYF. The chain carries TRBV2 and TRBJ2-7; 9 nucleotides agree with TRBD1. Looked up from germline, CDR1 is SNHLY and CDR2 is FYNNEI. Unmatched junction bases numbered 12, after V lost 10 bases and J lost 5 bases. This CDR3 has 14 amino acids.

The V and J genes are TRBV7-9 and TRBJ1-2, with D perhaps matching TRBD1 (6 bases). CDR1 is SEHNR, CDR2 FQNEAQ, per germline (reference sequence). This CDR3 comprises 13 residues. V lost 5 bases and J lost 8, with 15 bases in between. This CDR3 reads CASSPLTGGGYTF. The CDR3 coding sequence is TGTGCCAGCAGCCCTCTGACAGGTGGCGGCTACACCTTC. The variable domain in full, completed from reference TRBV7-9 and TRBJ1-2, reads DTGVSQNPRHKITKRGQNVTFRCDPISEHNRLYWYRQTLGQGPEFLTYFQNEAQLEKSRLLSDRFSAERPKGSFSTLEIQRTEQGDSAMYLCASSPLTGGGYTFGSGTRLTVV.

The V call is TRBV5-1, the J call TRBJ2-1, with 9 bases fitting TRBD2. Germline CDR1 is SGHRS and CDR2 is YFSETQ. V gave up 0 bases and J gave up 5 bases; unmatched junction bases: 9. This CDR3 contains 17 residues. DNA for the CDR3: TGCGCCAGCAGCTTGGAAGGGCGGGGGGGCCTCCACAATGAGCAGTTCTTC. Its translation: CASSLEGRGGLHNEQFF.

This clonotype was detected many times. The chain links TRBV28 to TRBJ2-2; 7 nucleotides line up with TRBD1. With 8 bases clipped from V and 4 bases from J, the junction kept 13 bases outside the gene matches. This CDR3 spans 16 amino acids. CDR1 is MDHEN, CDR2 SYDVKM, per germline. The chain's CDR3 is CASGLPGQLLTGELFF. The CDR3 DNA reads TGTGCCAGCGGGCTTCCGGGACAGCTTCTCACCGGGGAGCTGTTTTTT.

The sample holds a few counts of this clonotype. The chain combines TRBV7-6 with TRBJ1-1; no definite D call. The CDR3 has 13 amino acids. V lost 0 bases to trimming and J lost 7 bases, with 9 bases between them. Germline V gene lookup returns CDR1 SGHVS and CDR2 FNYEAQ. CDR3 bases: TGTGCCAGCAGCTTAGCGCAGACGGGTGAAGCTTTCTTT. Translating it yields CASSLAQTGEAFF.

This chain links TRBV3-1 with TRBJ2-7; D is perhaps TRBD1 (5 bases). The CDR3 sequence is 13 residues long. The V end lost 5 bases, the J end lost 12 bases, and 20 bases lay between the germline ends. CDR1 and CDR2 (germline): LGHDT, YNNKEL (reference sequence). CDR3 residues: CASSFIRWQGLYF. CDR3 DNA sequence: TGTGCCAGCAGCTTTATCCGGTGGCAGGGTTTGTACTTC.

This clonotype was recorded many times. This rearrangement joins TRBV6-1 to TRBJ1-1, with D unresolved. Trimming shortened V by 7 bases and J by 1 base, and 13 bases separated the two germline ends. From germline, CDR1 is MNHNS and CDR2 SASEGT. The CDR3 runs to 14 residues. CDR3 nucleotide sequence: TGTGCCAGCACTAAAAGGACGGAGAACACTGAAGCTTTCTTT. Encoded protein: CASTKRTENTEAFF.

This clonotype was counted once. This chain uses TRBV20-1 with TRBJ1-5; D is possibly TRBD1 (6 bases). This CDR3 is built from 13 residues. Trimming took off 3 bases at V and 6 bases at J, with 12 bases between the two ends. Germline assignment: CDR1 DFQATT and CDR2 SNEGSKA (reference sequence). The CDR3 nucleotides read TGCAGTGCTAGGACAGGTAGGAGTCAGCCCCAGCATTTT. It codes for CSARTGRSQPQHF.

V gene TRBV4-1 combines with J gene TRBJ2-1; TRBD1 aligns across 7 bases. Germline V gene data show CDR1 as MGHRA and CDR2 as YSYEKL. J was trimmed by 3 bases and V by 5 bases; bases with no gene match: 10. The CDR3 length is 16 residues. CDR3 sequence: CASSSSPGGIYNEQFF. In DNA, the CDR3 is TGCGCCAGCAGCTCTTCGCCAGGGGGAATCTACAATGAGCAGTTCTTC.

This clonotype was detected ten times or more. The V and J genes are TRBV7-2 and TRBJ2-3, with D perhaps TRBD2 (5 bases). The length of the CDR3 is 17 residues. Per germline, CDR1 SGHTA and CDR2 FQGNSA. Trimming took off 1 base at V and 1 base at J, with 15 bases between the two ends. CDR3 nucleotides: TGTGCCAGCAGCTTAGAACCCTCGGGAATAGGCACAGATACGCAGTATTTT. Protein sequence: CASSLEPSGIGTDTQYF.

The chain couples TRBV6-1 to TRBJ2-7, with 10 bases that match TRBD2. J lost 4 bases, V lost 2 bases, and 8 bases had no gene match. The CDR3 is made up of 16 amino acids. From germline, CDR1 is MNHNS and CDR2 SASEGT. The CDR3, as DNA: TGTGCCAGCAGTGAACCCGTAGCGGGGGGAGAGTACGAGCAGTACTTC. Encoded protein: CASSEPVAGGEYEQYF.

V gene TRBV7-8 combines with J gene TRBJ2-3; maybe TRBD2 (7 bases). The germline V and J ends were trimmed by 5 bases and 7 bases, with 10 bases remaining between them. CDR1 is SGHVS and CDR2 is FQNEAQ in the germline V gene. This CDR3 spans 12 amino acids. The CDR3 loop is CASSPGGHTQYF. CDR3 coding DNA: TGTGCCAGCAGCCCCGGGGGGCATACGCAGTATTTT.

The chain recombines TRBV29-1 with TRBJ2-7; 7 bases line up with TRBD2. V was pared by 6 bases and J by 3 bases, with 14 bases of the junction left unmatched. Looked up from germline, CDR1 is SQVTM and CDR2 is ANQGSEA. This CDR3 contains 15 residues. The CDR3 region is CSVLESGDYFYEQYF. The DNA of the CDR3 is TGCAGCGTCCTTGAGTCCGGGGACTATTTCTACGAGCAGTACTTC.

CDR3 DNA: TGTGCCAGCAGCGGTCTGGCGCTACGTCCCAATGAGCAGTTCTTC. Residues: CASSGLALRPNEQFF. The V call is TRBV2, the J call TRBJ2-1, with no clear D. The germline CDR1 and CDR2 sequences are SNHLY and FYNNEI. V gave up 6 bases and J gave up 6 bases, with 18 bases separating them. The CDR3 sequence is 15 residues long.

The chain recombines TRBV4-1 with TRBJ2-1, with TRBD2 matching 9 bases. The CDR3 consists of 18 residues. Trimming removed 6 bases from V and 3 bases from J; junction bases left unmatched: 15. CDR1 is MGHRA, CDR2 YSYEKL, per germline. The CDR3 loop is CASSRTGSGSKDYNEQFF. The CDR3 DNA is TGCGCCAGCAGTCGTACCGGTAGCGGGAGCAAGGACTACAATGAGCAGTTCTTC.